Below, one T cell receptor beta chain is given with its context. This record comes from a study of blood T cell repertoires in COVID-19. Assay used: immunoSEQ multiplex PCR; TCRdb lists only in-frame clones, some missing. The data contain tens of thousands of clones, 88% of them singletons. CDR1 and CDR2 from the germline V gene are MNHEY and SVGAGI. The V end was cut by 10 bases, the J end by 0 bases, with 16 bases between. The CDR3 contains 14 residues. The source is a human donor in a cohort sampled during active COVID-19. The chain couples TRBV6-5 to TRBJ2-7; a weak D match, TRBD1 (5 bases). The sequenced sample consisted of peripheral blood. The chain's CDR3 is CATNPGPHSYEQYF. CDR3 coding DNA: TGTGCCACTAACCCAGGGCCACACTCCTACGAGCAGTACTTC.